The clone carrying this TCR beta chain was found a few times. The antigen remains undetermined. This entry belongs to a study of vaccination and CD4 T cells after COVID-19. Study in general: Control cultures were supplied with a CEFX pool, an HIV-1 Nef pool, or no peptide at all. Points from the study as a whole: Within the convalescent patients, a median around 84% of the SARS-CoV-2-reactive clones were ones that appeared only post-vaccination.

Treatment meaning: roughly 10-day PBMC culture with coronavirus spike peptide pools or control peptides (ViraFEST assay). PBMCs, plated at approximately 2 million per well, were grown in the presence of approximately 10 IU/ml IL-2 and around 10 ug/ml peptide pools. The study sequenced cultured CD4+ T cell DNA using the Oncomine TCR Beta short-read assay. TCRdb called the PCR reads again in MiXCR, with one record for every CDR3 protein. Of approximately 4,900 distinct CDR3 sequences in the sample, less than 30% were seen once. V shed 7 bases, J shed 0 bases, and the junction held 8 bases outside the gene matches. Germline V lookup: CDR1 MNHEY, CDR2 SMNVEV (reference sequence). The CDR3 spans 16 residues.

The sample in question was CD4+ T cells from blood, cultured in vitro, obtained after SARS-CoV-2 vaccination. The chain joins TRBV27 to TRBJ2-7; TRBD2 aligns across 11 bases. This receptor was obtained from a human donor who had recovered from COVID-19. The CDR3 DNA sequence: TGTGCCAGCACCAATAGCGGGAGGGTGGGCTCCTACGAGCAGTACTTC. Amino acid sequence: CASTNSGRVGSYEQYF.